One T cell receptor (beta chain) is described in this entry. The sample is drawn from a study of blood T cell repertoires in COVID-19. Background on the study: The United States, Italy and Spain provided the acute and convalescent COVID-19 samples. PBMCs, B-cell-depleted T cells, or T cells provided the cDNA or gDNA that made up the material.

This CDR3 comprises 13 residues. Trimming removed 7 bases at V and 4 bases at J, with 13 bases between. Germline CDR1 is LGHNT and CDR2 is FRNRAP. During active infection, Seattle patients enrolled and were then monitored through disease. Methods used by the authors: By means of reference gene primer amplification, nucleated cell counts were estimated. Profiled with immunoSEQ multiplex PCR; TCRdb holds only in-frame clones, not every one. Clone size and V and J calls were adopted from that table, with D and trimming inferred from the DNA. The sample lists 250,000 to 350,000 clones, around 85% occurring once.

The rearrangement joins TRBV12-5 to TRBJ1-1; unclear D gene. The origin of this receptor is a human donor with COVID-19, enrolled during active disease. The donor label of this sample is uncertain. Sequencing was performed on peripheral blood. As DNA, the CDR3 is TGTGCTAGTGTCCCAGCGGGGAGCACTGAAGCTTTCTTT. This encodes CASVPAGSTEAFF.